Detailed here is one T cell receptor (beta chain). The CDR3 is 13 residues long. V was pared by 4 bases and J by 8 bases, with 14 bases between. Per germline, CDR1 LNHDA and CDR2 SQIVND (reference sequence). Original data processing: Nucleated cell number was recorded as an estimate derived from reference gene primer amplification. Generated by immunoSEQ multiplex PCR, the TCRdb table keeps only in-frame clones and is missing some. V, J and clone size reflect that table, while D and trimming were determined from the DNA. The table shows 230,000 or so clones, with around 88% occurring only once. This record belongs to a study of blood T cell repertoires in COVID-19. Across the whole study: From the United States, Italy and Spain came samples of acute and convalescent COVID-19. In each case, the material was cDNA or gDNA derived from T cells, B-cell-depleted T cells, or PBMCs.

The source is a middle-aged man with active or convalescent COVID-19. Sequencing used peripheral blood. The chain is built from TRBV19 and TRBJ1-2; the D is unclear. For the CDR3, the DNA is TGTGCCAGTAGTACCTGGCGGGAGCGAGGCTACACCTTC. This gives the protein CASSTWRERGYTF.